These 29 T cell receptor beta chains came from one sample sequenced in a study of T cells in Graves' hyperthyroidism and ophthalmopathy. Authors of the study amplified TCR beta CDR3 regions from RNA transcripts. TCR CDR3 regions were first amplified by RT-PCR with HTBI primers. In TCRdb, the multiplex PCR reads were re-called with MiXCR into one record per CDR3 protein. The table shows about 500,000 distinct CDR3 sequences, with about 16% occurring only once. The sequencing input was blood. These receptors were obtained from a woman in her twenties or thirties with Graves' ophthalmopathy.

This clonotype occurred many times. The CDR3 region has the DNA TGTGCCAGCAGCGGCCCCGACAGGCTTAACTATGGCTACACCTTC. As protein: CASSGPDRLNYGYTF. This rearrangement joins TRBV7-9 to TRBJ1-2, with D perhaps TRBD1 (6 bases). Germline values: CDR1 SEHNR, CDR2 FQNEAQ (reference sequence). The V end lost 5 bases, the J end lost 1 base, and 14 bases lay between the germline ends. The CDR3 runs to 15 residues.

This clonotype was seen repeatedly, ten times or more. The DNA of the CDR3 is TGTGCCAGCAGCCATAGGGGCCACTACAATGAGCAGTTCTTC. Translation gives CASSHRGHYNEQFF. The chain is built from TRBV3-1 and TRBJ2-1; a possible D gene is TRBD1 (5 bases). V dropped 3 bases and J dropped 3 bases, with 9 bases sitting between them. This CDR3 is 14 amino acids long. The V gene's germline CDR1 is LGHDT and CDR2 YNNKEL (reference sequence).

This clonotype was observed a handful of times. This chain joins TRBV13 and TRBJ2-1; D gene uncertain. CDR1 is PRHDT and CDR2 is FYEKMQ in the germline V gene (reference sequence). Trimming left V 5 bases short and J 8 bases short, with 10 bases between. CDR3 length: 12 amino acids. In nucleotides, the CDR3 is TGTGCCAGCAGCCAGCAGTCATATGAGCAGTTCTTC. Protein: CASSQQSYEQFF.

This clonotype was observed at least ten times. The rearrangement uses TRBV7-3 and TRBJ2-2; no reliable D call. Germline CDR1 and CDR2: SGHTA and FQGTGA. V lost 2 bases to trimming and J lost 0 bases, with 1 base between them. The length of the CDR3 is 13 residues. In DNA form, the CDR3 reads TGTGCCAGCAGCTTATCGAACACCGGGGAGCTGTTTTTT. Its translation: CASSLSNTGELFF.

The chain is built from TRBV20-1 and TRBJ2-1; 12 bases match TRBD2. Germline V CDR1 and CDR2: DFQATT, SNEGSKA (reference sequence). Trimming cost V 5 bases and J 14 bases; bases outside gene matches: 25. The CDR3 has 18 residues. CDR3 sequence: CSAFGTYGTSGLGSGEFF. The CDR3 nucleotides are TGCAGTGCTTTTGGGACATATGGGACTAGCGGGCTTGGTTCCGGGGAGTTCTTC.

This clonotype has ten or more counts. The chain's CDR3 is CSAGSSGRPTDTQYF. In DNA, the CDR3 is TGCAGTGCCGGATCCAGCGGGAGACCCACAGATACGCAGTATTTT. The chain has TRBV20-1 and TRBJ2-3, with 8 bases aligning to TRBD2. From germline, CDR1 is DFQATT and CDR2 SNEGSKA (reference sequence). The trim removed 6 bases at V and 2 bases at J, leaving 10 bases unmatched. The CDR3 spans 15 residues.

This clonotype was seen at least ten times. This chain uses TRBV5-1 with TRBJ2-7, with TRBD2 matching over 13 bases. Germline CDR1 SGHRS, CDR2 YFSETQ. V lost 4 bases and J lost 5; bases outside the gene matches: 6. CDR3 length: 15 residues. The CDR3 nucleotides read TGCGCCAGCAGCCGTACCGGACTAGCGGGAGACGAGCAGTACTTC. It is translated as CASSRTGLAGDEQYF. Supplemented by reference TRBV5-1 and TRBJ2-7, the full variable domain reads KAGVTQTPRYLIKTRGQQVTLSCSPISGHRSVSWYQQTPGQGLQFLFEYFSETQRNKGNFPGRFSGRQFSNSRSEMNVSTLELGDSALYLCASSRTGLAGDEQYFGPGTRLTVT.

The table lists this clonotype with a few counts. The chain employs TRBV19 and TRBJ2-7; the match to TRBD2 covers 8 bases. CDR3 size: 15 residues. Germline lookup yields CDR1 LNHDA and CDR2 SQIVND (reference sequence). J was trimmed by 3 bases and V by 3 bases; bases with no gene match: 7. CDR3 loop: CASSIQSGSRYEQYF. As DNA, the CDR3 is TGTGCCAGTAGTATCCAGAGCGGGAGTCGCTACGAGCAGTACTTC.

The table lists this clonotype with many counts. The genes are TRBV2 and TRBJ2-7, with 7 bases lining up with TRBD2. Germline V gives CDR1 SNHLY, CDR2 FYNNEI. J gave up 6 bases and V 5 bases, and 1 base lay outside the gene matches. This CDR3 has 11 residues. Here the CDR3 DNA reads TGTGCCAGCAGTACTAGCGCCGAGCAGTACTTC. It translates to CASSTSAEQYF.

This clonotype was counted at least ten times. The chain has TRBV12-3 or TRBV12-4 and TRBJ1-2; D is undetermined. Trimming cost V 5 bases and J 2 bases, with 9 bases left between them. The CDR3 has 13 amino acids. The CDR3 here is CASSLYENYGYTF. The CDR3 coding sequence is TGTGCCAGCAGTCTCTACGAAAACTATGGCTACACCTTC.

This clonotype was observed a few times. The J gene is TRBJ2-7, the V gene TRBV7-2, with 10 bases fitting TRBD1. Germline V gene data show CDR1 as SGHTA and CDR2 as FQGNSA. Trimming took 5 bases from V and 9 from J; bases not matched to a gene: 10. The CDR3 is 14 residues long. The DNA of the CDR3 is TGTGCCAGCAGCACGCGGGACAGGGGCAGCGGGCAGTACTTC. Translation gives CASSTRDRGSGQYF.

Points on this clonotype: A much bigger clone sits one base away, suggesting this may be a read error. The V call is TRBV28, the J call TRBJ2-7; the match to TRBD1 covers 12 bases. The CDR3 runs 18 residues. CDR1 MDHEN and CDR2 SYDVKM come from the germline V gene. CDR3 nucleotides: TGTGTCAGCAGTTTGGGGACAGGGGGCCTCTCGCCGCTGTCGGAGCAGTACTTC. Its translation: CVSSLGTGGLSPLSEQYF.

A remark on this clonotype: A much larger clone differs from this one at a single base, so this may be a read error. This sequence joins TRBV6-2 or TRBV6-3 and TRBJ2-7; TRBD1 might be the D (5 bases). This CDR3 has 13 amino acids. Germline V gene sequence: CDR1 MNHEY, CDR2 SVGEGT. The CDR3, as DNA: TGTACCAGCAGTCTACAGGCCCTGGGGGAGCAGTACTTC. It translates to CTSSLQALGEQYF.

This clonotype has only a few counts. This chain uses TRBV20-1 with TRBJ1-5; no clear D. Per germline, CDR1 DFQATT and CDR2 SNEGSKA (reference sequence). The V and J ends lost 0 bases and 3 bases respectively, with 6 bases between them. The CDR3 runs 13 residues. The CDR3 nucleotides read TGCAGTGCTAGAGATAGGGACAATCAGCCCCAGCATTTT. This encodes CSARDRDNQPQHF.

The chain recombines TRBV4-1 with TRBJ2-7; weak D call: TRBD2 (6 bases). V lost 2 bases and J 0 bases, leaving 14 bases between the germline ends. CDR3 length equals 16 residues. Germline values: CDR1 MGHRA, CDR2 YSYEKL. The CDR3 region has the DNA TGCGCCAGCAGCCAACAAGGCGGGGTGAGCTCCTACGAGCAGTACTTC. It codes for CASSQQGGVSSYEQYF.

This clonotype was recorded many times. The chain joins TRBV28 to TRBJ2-7; unclear D gene. Germline CDR1 is MDHEN and CDR2 is SYDVKM. The CDR3 totals 15 residues. Deletions cut 5 bases from V and 1 base from J, with 15 bases between. CDR3 region: CASSPIPQESYEQYF. DNA for the CDR3: TGTGCCAGCAGTCCAATCCCGCAGGAGTCCTACGAGCAGTACTTC.

This sequence joins TRBV7-2 and TRBJ2-7, with D perhaps matching TRBD2 (5 bases). The CDR3 covers 14 residues. Trimming removed 6 bases at V and 3 bases at J, with 15 bases between. Looked up from germline, CDR1 is SGHTA and CDR2 is FQGNSA. CDR3 in amino acids: CASRRPGSFYEQYF. CDR3 in DNA: TGTGCCAGCAGGAGGCCGGGGAGCTTCTACGAGCAGTACTTC.

V usage is TRBV5-5 and J usage is TRBJ2-2, with a weak D call TRBD2 (5 bases). V was trimmed by 4 bases and J by 7 bases, leaving 14 bases between them. Germline V CDR1 and CDR2: SGHKS, YYEKEE (reference sequence). The CDR3 covers 14 residues. CDR3 DNA: TGTGCCAGCAGCCCTACGCTAGCTAGCGGGGAGCTGTTTTTT. Its protein product is CASSPTLASGELFF.

This clonotype was observed a handful of times. The chain couples TRBV6-1 to TRBJ1-2; TRBD1 matches 9 bases. The germline CDR1 and CDR2 sequences are MNHNS and SASEGT. The V segment lost 5 bases and the J segment 4 bases; nucleotides outside the gene matches: 11. The CDR3 extends over 16 amino acids. CDR3 bases: TGTGCCAGCAGTACAGTCGGGACAGGGAAGAGCTATGGCTACACCTTC. Translated, it gives CASSTVGTGKSYGYTF.

The chain is built from TRBV12-3 or TRBV12-4 and TRBJ2-1, with TRBD2 matching over 7 bases. This CDR3 contains 15 residues. The J segment lost 7 bases and the V segment lost 7 bases, leaving 13 bases of the junction unmatched. The DNA for the CDR3 is TGTGCCAGCACCCTTAAGGGAGGGATAAAAAATGAGCAGTTCTTC. This encodes CASTLKGGIKNEQFF.

This clonotype was picked up many times. This chain connects TRBV4-3 to TRBJ1-4; no firm D call. Germline V gene sequence: CDR1 LGHNA, CDR2 YSLEER. V dropped 0 bases and J dropped 0 bases, with 5 bases sitting between them. The CDR3 extends over 15 amino acids. The CDR3 sequence: CASSQDGTTNEKLFF. CDR3 in DNA: TGCGCCAGCAGCCAAGACGGTACAACTAATGAAAAACTGTTTTTT.

The sample holds many counts of this clonotype. The V and J genes are TRBV19 and TRBJ2-1; D is perhaps TRBD2 (6 bases). The CDR3 covers 14 residues. The V gene lost 3 bases and the J gene lost 8 bases, with 14 bases spanning the gap. The V gene's germline CDR1 is LNHDA and CDR2 SQIVND (reference sequence). CDR3 in DNA: TGTGCCAGTAGTATCGGGGGAGCCTTGGATGAGCAGTTCTTC. It is translated as CASSIGGALDEQFF.

In its sample, this clonotype was seen many times. The V and J genes are TRBV7-3 and TRBJ2-6, with 7 nucleotides matching TRBD2. Germline V gene sequence: CDR1 SGHTA, CDR2 FQGTGA. With 5 bases clipped from V and 0 bases from J, the junction kept 4 bases outside the gene matches. The CDR3 runs 16 residues. CDR3 nucleotides: TGTGCCAGCAGCCCTCTAGCGGCCTCTGGGGCCAACGTCCTGACTTTC. Protein sequence: CASSPLAASGANVLTF.

The chain employs TRBV6-1 and TRBJ2-7; 7 bases align to TRBD1. The CDR3 runs 14 residues. Germline loops: CDR1 MNHNS, CDR2 SASEGT. The trim removed 6 bases at V and 5 bases at J, leaving 10 bases unmatched. The CDR3 spells CASRPTQGRDEQYF. CDR3 nucleotides: TGTGCCAGCAGACCGACACAGGGGCGGGACGAGCAGTACTTC.

This clonotype was recorded many times. The chain is built from TRBV29-1 and TRBJ2-3; 10 bases match TRBD1. The CDR3 is 17 residues long. Germline V lookup: CDR1 SQVTM, CDR2 ANQGSEA. V shed 0 bases and J 2 bases; nucleotides not matched to a gene: 8. CDR3 sequence (DNA): TGCAGCGTTGAAGATTTAGCGGACAGGGGGACCACAGATACGCAGTATTTT. Translated, it gives CSVEDLADRGTTDTQYF.

This clonotype was seen more than once but under ten times. The V gene is TRBV5-1, the J gene TRBJ2-3; TRBD2 matches at 7 bases. The CDR3 runs 15 residues. The germline V gene encodes CDR1 SGHRS and CDR2 YFSETQ. Trimming removed 2 bases from V and 6 bases from J; junction bases left unmatched: 9. CDR3 DNA sequence: TGCGCCAGCAGCTTAGGACTAGGCAAGGGTGATACGCAGTATTTT. It is translated as CASSLGLGKGDTQYF.

This clonotype was seen more than once but under ten times. This chain uses TRBV6-2 or TRBV6-3 with TRBJ1-5, with no clear D. The germline V and J ends were trimmed by 2 bases and 4 bases, with 12 bases remaining between them. The CDR3 totals 15 residues. CDR1 is MNHEY and CDR2 is SVGEGT in the germline V gene. CDR3 sequence (DNA): TGTGCCAGCAGTTACCGCAGGAGCCAAAATCAGCCCCAGCATTTT. It codes for CASSYRRSQNQPQHF.

V and J are TRBV6-5 and TRBJ2-7; either TRBD1 or TRBD2 may fit D (5 bases each). V shed 3 bases and J shed 3 bases, with 15 bases lying between them. Germline V CDR1 and CDR2: MNHEY, SVGAGI. The CDR3 sequence is 15 residues long. CDR3 DNA: TGTGCCAGCAGTTATGGCTCCGGGGCGCTCTACGAGCAGTACTTC. Protein product: CASSYGSGALYEQYF.

The sample holds many counts of this clonotype. The chain uses TRBV20-1 and TRBJ2-5, with D unclear. Germline CDR1 is DFQATT and CDR2 is SNEGSKA (reference sequence). V was trimmed by 3 bases and J by 3 bases, leaving 17 bases between them. The CDR3 runs to 15 residues. The chain's CDR3 is CSARGFFGFKETQYF. CDR3 DNA: TGCAGTGCTAGGGGGTTTTTTGGATTTAAAGAGACCCAGTACTTC.